This T cell receptor beta chain was captured by sequencing in a study of T cell repertoires and Cas9 in healthy adults (dated 2018 in TCRdb). About the full investigation: SpCas9-reactive T cells were characterized for multi-effector potency, cytotoxicity and lineage determination within the CD4 and CD8 compartments. This study looked at whether people already carry T cell immunity to the Streptococcus pyogenes Cas9 nuclease (SpCas9), the enzyme used in CRISPR gene editing.

Library prep was done by the immunoSEQ multiplex PCR assay. TCRdb re-hosts the immuneACCESS table, in-frame sequences only. Its copies lack some clones; in the studies checked, an unresolved V gene accounts for under half of them, and the cause for the rest is not known. The sample table holds tens of thousands of clones, of which about 90% were seen once. Approximately 1.5% of the sample rests with the top ten. Donors were healthy humans. Points on this clone: Its antigen is unknown. One end of the junction varies from germline; a read error may be responsible.

CDR1 is given as MNHNS and CDR2 as SASEGT, both from the germline V gene. The CDR3 spans 15 residues, from the cysteine through the phenylalanine. Only the CDR3 region is kept as DNA, spanning 45 bases read in frame from base 1. What the study reported, not specific to this receptor: SpCas9-reactive regulatory T cells were reported to mitigate proliferation and function of SpCas9-reactive effector T cells in vitro.

Material for sequencing was CD4+ effector T cells (CD127+, CD25-, CD137-, CD154-) from PBMCs; culture status not recorded. The V and J segments used are TRBV6-1 and TRBJ2-2; the best D guess is TRBD2, with 6 bases matching. This sequence was found in a human donor in good health. The CDR3 in this case is CAGSGTLPGPMELFF. The DNA sequence is as follows: TGTGCCGGCAGTGGGACTCTACCGGGGCCTATGGAGCTGTTTTTT.